One and the same sample provided the 9 T cell receptor beta chains below, sequenced in a study of shared clonotypes between healthy human individuals. Libraries were prepared by immunoSEQ multiplex PCR; TCRdb keeps only in-frame clonotypes and omits some of them. This table holds around 2.5 million clones, roughly 93% found once. The specimen sequenced was naive CD4+ T cells from PBMCs. Documented subset: CD45RA+ positively selected. The origin of the receptors is a man aged 18 to 29 in good health. Some clones in this sample may be carry-over from other donors' samples.

This clone was counted a single time. V usage is TRBV19 and J usage is TRBJ2-3; D is uncertain. The CDR3 is 15 amino acids. Deletions cut 1 base from V and 3 bases from J, with 11 bases between. Per germline, CDR1 LNHDA and CDR2 SQIVND (reference sequence). The CDR3 reads CASSIVSLSTDTQYF. The CDR3 bases are TGTGCCAGTAGTATAGTCTCCCTATCGACAGATACGCAGTATTTT. Drawing the rest from reference TRBV19 and TRBJ2-3, the complete variable domain is DGGITQSPKYLFRKEGQNVTLSCEQNLNHDAMYWYRQDPGQGLRLIYYSQIVNDFQKGDIAEGYSVSREKKESFPLTVTSAQKNPTAFYLCASSIVSLSTDTQYFGPGTRLTVL.

The rearrangement links TRBV5-8 to TRBJ2-3; possible D gene TRBD2, 6 bases. The CDR3 covers 16 residues. With 1 base removed from V and 0 bases from J, the gap between germline ends came to 12 bases. Germline V lookup: CDR1 SGHTS, CDR2 YDEGEE. CDR3 nucleotide sequence: TGTGCCAGCAGCTTGTATCGGGGACTTAGCACAGATACGCAGTATTTT. Its translation: CASSLYRGLSTDTQYF.

The chain combines TRBV7-2 with TRBJ2-5; the D call may be TRBD1 or TRBD2 (5 bases each). Germline values: CDR1 SGHTA, CDR2 FQGNSA. This CDR3 has 12 amino acids. Trimming removed 5 bases at V and 10 bases at J, with 14 bases between. CDR3 nucleotide sequence: TGTGCCAGCAGCCCCCCGGGGCGGAACCAGTACTTC. Residues: CASSPPGRNQYF.

The chain carries TRBV27 and TRBJ2-5; D might be TRBD2 (5 bases). The J call may not be correct, given that the DNA end is closer to TRBJ2-7. Germline V CDR1 and CDR2: MNHEY, SMNVEV (reference sequence). The CDR3 is 15 residues long. The CDR3: CASSLFREGLSEQYF. The CDR3 DNA is TGTGCCAGCAGTTTATTCCGAGAGGGTTTGAGCGAGCAGTACTTC.

The rearrangement links TRBV10-2 to TRBJ1-4, with D perhaps TRBD1 (5 bases). Trimming left V 0 bases short and J 7 bases short, with 12 bases between. CDR3 length equals 15 residues. CDR1 and CDR2 from the germline V gene are WSHSY and SAAADI. The CDR3 protein is CASSESPIGGEKLFF. CDR3 sequence (DNA): TGCGCCAGCAGTGAGTCCCCGATCGGGGGTGAAAAACTGTTTTTT.

The genes are TRBV9 and TRBJ2-7; 7 positions match TRBD1. CDR1 SGDLS and CDR2 YYNGEE come from the germline V gene. This CDR3 has 14 residues. J gave up 3 bases and V 0 bases, and 3 bases lay outside the gene matches. The CDR3 loop reads CASSVATGNYEQYF. The CDR3 DNA sequence: TGTGCCAGCAGCGTAGCGACAGGGAACTACGAGCAGTACTTC.

J is TRBJ2-1 and V is TRBV19; D perhaps matches TRBD1 (6 bases). Germline V gene sequence: CDR1 LNHDA, CDR2 SQIVND (reference sequence). Trimming left V 5 bases short and J 6 bases short, with 17 bases between. The CDR3 runs to 15 residues. The CDR3 protein is CASSPRGGPSNEQFF. In DNA, the CDR3 is TGTGCCAGTAGTCCCCGAGGGGGACCGAGCAATGAGCAGTTCTTC.

The V call is TRBV4-1, the J call TRBJ2-1; TRBD2 aligns across 10 bases. The CDR3 covers 20 residues. In germline, CDR1 is MGHRA, CDR2 YSYEKL. With 0 bases clipped from V and 2 bases from J, the junction kept 13 bases outside the gene matches. CDR3 sequence (DNA): TGCGCCAGCAGCCAAGATTGGCTAGCGGGAGCCAGAAGGGCCTACAATGAGCAGTTCTTC. Residues: CASSQDWLAGARRAYNEQFF.

Note on this clone: The same CDR3 is also encoded by other DNA sequences in this sample. The J gene is TRBJ2-5, the V gene TRBV19; D ambiguous. The CDR3 loop spans 12 amino acids. Germline loops: CDR1 LNHDA, CDR2 SQIVND (reference sequence). Trimming left V 3 bases short and J 5 bases short, with 7 bases between. The CDR3 nucleotides read TGTGCCAGTAGTATCGGGCGGGAGACCCAGTACTTC. Translation gives CASSIGRETQYF.